This T cell receptor beta chain was sequenced during a study of beta chain features in type 1 diabetes. Study outcomes and limitations: PCR might favor shorter templates, but any such skew would affect patients and controls equally.

The entirety of the isolated RNA underwent reverse transcription, so expressed TCRB transcripts were sequenced. The protocol was immunoSEQ multiplex PCR, while the TCRdb copy is restricted to in-frame clones and leaves out a portion. The sample has about 320,000 clones; around 15% are singletons. Turning to this clone: Its antigen is undetermined.

Sequencing used central memory CD4+ T cells from blood. The origin of this receptor is a man aged 30-40 years in good health.

DNA for the CDR3: TGTGCCAGCAGTGAAGGACAGGGAGGCACCGGGGAGCTGTTTTTT. Its translation is CASSEGQGGTGELFF. The chain employs TRBV25-1 and TRBJ2-2; 8 bases align to TRBD1. Losses at the gene ends were 2 bases for V and 4 bases for J; bases not matched to a gene: 3. The CDR3 is made up of 15 amino acids. Germline loops: CDR1 MGHDK, CDR2 SYGVNS.